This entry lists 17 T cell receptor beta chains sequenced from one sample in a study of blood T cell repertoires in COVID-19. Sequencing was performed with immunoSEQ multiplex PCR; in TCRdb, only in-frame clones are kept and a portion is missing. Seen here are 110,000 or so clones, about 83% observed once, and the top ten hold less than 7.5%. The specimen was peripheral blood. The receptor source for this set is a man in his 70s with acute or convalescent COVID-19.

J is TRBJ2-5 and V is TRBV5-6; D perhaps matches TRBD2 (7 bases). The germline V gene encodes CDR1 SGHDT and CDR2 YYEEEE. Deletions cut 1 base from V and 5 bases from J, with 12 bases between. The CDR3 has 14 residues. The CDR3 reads CASSLRGAGETQYF. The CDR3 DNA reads TGTGCCAGCAGCTTGCGGGGGGCCGGGGAGACCCAGTACTTC.

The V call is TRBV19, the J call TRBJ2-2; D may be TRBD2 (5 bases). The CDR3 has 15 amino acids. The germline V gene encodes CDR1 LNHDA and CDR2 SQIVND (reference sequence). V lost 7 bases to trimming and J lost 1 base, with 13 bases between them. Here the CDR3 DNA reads TGTGCCAGTAACCCGAACGGGGTGAACACCGGGGAGCTGTTTTTT. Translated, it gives CASNPNGVNTGELFF.

CDR3: CASSPTMLGGTEAFF. CDR3 coding DNA: TGCGCCAGCAGTCCGACCATGCTGGGGGGCACTGAAGCTTTCTTT. The rearrangement uses TRBV5-1 and TRBJ1-1; the D gene is possibly TRBD1 (5 bases). The CDR3 runs to 15 residues. Germline CDR1 SGHRS, CDR2 YFSETQ. V lost 5 bases, J lost 4 bases, and 18 bases lay in between. The full variable domain, its missing parts supplied by reference TRBV5-1 and TRBJ1-1, is KAGVTQTPRYLIKTRGQQVTLSCSPISGHRSVSWYQQTPGQGLQFLFEYFSETQRNKGNFPGRFSGRQFSNSRSEMNVSTLELGDSALYLCASSPTMLGGTEAFFGQGTRLTVV.

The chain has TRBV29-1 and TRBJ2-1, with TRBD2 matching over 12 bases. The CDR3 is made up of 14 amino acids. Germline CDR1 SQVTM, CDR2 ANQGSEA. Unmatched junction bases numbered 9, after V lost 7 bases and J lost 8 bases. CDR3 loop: CSAQRGLAGYEQFF. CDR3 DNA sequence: TGCAGCGCCCAGAGAGGACTAGCGGGATATGAGCAGTTCTTC.

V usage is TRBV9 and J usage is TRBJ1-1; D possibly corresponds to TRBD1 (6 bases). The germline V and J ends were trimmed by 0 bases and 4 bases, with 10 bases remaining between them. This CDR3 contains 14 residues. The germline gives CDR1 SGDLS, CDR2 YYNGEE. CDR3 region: CASSVVDRFTEAFF. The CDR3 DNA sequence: TGTGCCAGCAGCGTAGTTGACAGGTTCACTGAAGCTTTCTTT.

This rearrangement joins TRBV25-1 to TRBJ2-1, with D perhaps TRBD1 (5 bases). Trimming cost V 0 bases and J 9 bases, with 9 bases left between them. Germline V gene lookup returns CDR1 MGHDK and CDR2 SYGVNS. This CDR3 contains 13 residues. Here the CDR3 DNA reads TGTGCCAGCAGTGAATACGTAGGGGTTGAGCAGTTCTTC. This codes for CASSEYVGVEQFF.

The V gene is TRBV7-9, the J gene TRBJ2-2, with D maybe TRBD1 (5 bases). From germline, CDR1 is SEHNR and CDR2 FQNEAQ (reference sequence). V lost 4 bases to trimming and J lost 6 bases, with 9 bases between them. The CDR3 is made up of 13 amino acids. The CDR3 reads CASSSTESGELFF. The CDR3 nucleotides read TGTGCCAGCAGCTCGACAGAATCCGGGGAGCTGTTTTTT.

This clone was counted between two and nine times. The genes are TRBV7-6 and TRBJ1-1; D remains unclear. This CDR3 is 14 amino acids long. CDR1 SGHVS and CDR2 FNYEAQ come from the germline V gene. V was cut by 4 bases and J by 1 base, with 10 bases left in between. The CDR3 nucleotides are TGTGCCAGCAGCTCGGGAAGTGGGAACACTGAAGCTTTCTTT. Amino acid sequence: CASSSGSGNTEAFF.

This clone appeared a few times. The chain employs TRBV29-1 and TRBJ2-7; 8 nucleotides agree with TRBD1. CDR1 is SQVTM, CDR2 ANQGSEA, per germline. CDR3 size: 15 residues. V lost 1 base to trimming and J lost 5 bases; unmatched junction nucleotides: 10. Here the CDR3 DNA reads TGCAGCGTTGAAGGACTAGGGACAGGAATCGACGAGCAGTACTTC. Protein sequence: CSVEGLGTGIDEQYF.

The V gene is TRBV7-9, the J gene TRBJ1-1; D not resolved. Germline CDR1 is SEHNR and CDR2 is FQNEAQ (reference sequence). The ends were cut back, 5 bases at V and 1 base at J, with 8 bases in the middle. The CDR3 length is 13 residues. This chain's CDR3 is CASSALQNTEAFF. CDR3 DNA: TGTGCCAGCAGCGCTTTACAGAACACTGAAGCTTTCTTT.

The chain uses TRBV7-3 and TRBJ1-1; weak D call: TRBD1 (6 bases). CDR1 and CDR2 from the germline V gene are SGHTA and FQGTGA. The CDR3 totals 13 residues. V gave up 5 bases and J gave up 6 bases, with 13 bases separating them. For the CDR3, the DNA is TGTGCCAGCAGCCTAGTGGCAGGGGCTGAAGCTTTCTTT. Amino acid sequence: CASSLVAGAEAFF. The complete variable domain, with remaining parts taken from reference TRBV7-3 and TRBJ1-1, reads GAGVSQTPSNKVTEKGKYVELRCDPISGHTALYWYRQSLGQGPEFLIYFQGTGAADDSGLPNDRFFAVRPEGSVSTLKIQRTERGDSAVYLCASSLVAGAEAFFGQGTRLTVV.

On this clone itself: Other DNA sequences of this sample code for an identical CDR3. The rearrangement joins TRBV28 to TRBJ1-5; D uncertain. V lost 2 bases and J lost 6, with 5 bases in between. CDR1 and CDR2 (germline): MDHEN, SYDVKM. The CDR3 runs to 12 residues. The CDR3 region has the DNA TGTGCCAGCAGTTTAAGCGGTCAGCCCCAGCATTTT. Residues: CASSLSGQPQHF. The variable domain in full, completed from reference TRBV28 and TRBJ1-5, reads DVKVTQSSRYLVKRTGEKVFLECVQDMDHENMFWYRQDPGLGLRLIYFSYDVKMKEKGDIPEGYSVSREKKERFSLILESASTNQTSMYLCASSLSGQPQHFGDGTRLSIL.

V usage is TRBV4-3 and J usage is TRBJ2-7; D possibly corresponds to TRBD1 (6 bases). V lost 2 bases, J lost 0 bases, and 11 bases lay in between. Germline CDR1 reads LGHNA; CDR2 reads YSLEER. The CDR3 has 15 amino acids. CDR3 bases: TGCGCCAGCAGCCAACTCCGGGACACCTCCTACGAGCAGTACTTC. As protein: CASSQLRDTSYEQYF.

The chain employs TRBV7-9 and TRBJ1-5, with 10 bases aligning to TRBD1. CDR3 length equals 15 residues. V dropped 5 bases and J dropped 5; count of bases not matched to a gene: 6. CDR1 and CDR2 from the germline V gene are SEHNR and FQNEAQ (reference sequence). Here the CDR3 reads CASSPGQGFDQPQHF. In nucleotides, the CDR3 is TGTGCCAGCAGCCCGGGACAGGGGTTCGATCAGCCCCAGCATTTT.

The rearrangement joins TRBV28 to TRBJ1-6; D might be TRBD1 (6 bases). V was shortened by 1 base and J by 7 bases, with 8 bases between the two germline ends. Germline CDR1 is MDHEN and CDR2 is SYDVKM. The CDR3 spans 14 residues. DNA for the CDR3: TGTGCCAGCAGTTTATTGGGGGCGAATTCACCCCTCCACTTT. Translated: CASSLLGANSPLHF.

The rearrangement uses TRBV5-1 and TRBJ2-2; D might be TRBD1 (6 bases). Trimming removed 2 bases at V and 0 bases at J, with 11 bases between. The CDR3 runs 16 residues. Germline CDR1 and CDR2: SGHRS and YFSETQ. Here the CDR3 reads CASSFTGRSNTGELFF. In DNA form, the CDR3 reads TGCGCCAGCAGCTTCACAGGGCGGTCGAACACCGGGGAGCTGTTTTTT.

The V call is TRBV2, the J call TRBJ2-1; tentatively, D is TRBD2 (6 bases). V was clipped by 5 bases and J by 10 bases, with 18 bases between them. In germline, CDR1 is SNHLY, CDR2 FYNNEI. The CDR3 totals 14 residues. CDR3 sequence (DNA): TGTGCCAGCAGTACCGGGGGACCCGTCGCGGAGCAGTTCTTC. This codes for CASSTGGPVAEQFF.